What follows describes a single TCR beta chain. Its antigen remains unknown. Germline CDR1 reads MGHRA; CDR2 reads YSYEKL. This CDR3 region has 15 residues. V shed 3 bases and J 10 bases; nucleotides not matched to a gene: 12. These data are taken from a study of early T cells in non-severe SARS-CoV-2 infection. Study context: Sequenced material consisted of bulk RNA (from unsorted whole blood), and chains were unpaired. General study results and limits: Comparison of clonotypes with VDJdb favored anti-spike CD8 responses while missing private and CD4 specificities.

The library protocol tagged individual cDNA molecules with unique molecular identifiers. A single record per CDR3 protein comes from TCRdb applying MiXCR to the 5' RACE reads. The sample holds around 52,000 distinct CDR3 sequences; roughly 6.5% are singletons and the top ten take just under 4%. V gene TRBV4-1 combines with J gene TRBJ2-1, with 7 bases lining up with TRBD2. This receptor was identified in an adult who was a healthcare worker with PCR-confirmed SARS-CoV-2 infection or an uninfected control (not recorded which). Sample: whole blood. The CDR3 DNA is TGCGCCAGCAGCCAGACTAGTCTTGCGGGGGAGGAGCAGTTCTTC. This codes for CASSQTSLAGEEQFF.